Presented here are 3 T cell receptor beta chains from one specimen sequenced in a study of early stage breast cancer tumors. TCRdb keeps only in-frame clones here, not all; method: immunoSEQ multiplex PCR. The sample comprises about 5,400 clones, 68% of which are singletons, and around 10% rests with the top ten. Sequenced sample: breast tumor tissue. The receptors shown here come from a person in their sixties or seventies with breast cancer.

The CDR3 protein is CASSQIQYTAETQYF. The CDR3 coding sequence is TGTGCCAGCAGTCAAATCCAATATACCGCCGAGACCCAGTACTTC. V usage is TRBV11-2 and J usage is TRBJ2-5; no definite D call. Germline V gives CDR1 SGHAT, CDR2 FQNNGV. The CDR3 loop spans 15 amino acids. The V end was cut by 6 bases, the J end by 5 bases, with 19 bases between.

This rearrangement joins TRBV28 to TRBJ1-4; TRBD1 matches 8 bases. The V gene end was trimmed by 3 bases and the J gene end by 8 bases; junction bases not matched to a gene: 5. The length of the CDR3 is 14 residues. CDR1 is MDHEN, CDR2 SYDVKM, per germline. CDR3 DNA: TGTGCCAGCAGTTTCATCAGGGGGCACGAAAAACTGTTTTTT. Protein product: CASSFIRGHEKLFF. The whole variable domain, remainder taken from reference TRBV28 and TRBJ1-4, is DVKVTQSSRYLVKRTGEKVFLECVQDMDHENMFWYRQDPGLGLRLIYFSYDVKMKEKGDIPEGYSVSREKKERFSLILESASTNQTSMYLCASSFIRGHEKLFFGSGTQLSVL.

This rearrangement joins TRBV25-1 to TRBJ2-2; D is unclear. The CDR3 is 16 amino acids. The germline gives CDR1 MGHDK, CDR2 SYGVNS. The V end lost 0 bases, the J end lost 1 base, and 9 bases lay between the germline ends. This chain's CDR3 is CASSEYVLGNTGELFF. The CDR3 region has the DNA TGTGCCAGCAGTGAATATGTGTTGGGGAACACCGGGGAGCTGTTTTTT.